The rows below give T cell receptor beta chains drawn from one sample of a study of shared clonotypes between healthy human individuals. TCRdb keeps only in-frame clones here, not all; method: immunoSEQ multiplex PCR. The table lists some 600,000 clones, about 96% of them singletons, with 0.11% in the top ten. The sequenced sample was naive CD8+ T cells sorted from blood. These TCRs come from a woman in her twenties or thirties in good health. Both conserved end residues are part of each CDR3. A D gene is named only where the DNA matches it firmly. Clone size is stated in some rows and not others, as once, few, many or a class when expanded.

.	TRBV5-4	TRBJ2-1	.	TGTGCCAGCAGCACCCCAGACAACAATGAGCAGTTCTTC	CASSTPDNNEQFF
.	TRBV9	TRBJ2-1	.	TGTGCCAGCAGCGTAGGGAACAGGGTGAATGAGCAGTTCTTC	CASSVGNRVNEQFF
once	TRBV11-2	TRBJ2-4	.	TGTGCCAGCAGCTTCGCCACGCGGGGAGGCATTCAGTACTTC	CASSFATRGGIQYF
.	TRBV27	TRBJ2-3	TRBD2	TGTGCCAGCAGTTTAGCGGCGGGAGGCCTCACAGATACGCAGTATTTT	CASSLAAGGLTDTQYF
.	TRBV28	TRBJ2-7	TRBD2	TGTACCGCCTCTAGCGGGATTTATGGCGAGCAGTACTTC	CTASSGIYGEQYF
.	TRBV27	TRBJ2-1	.	TGTGCCAGCACCGGCCCGGGCGTATACAATGAGCAGTTCTTC	CASTGPGVYNEQFF
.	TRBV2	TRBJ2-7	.	TGTGCCAGCAGTTCTCACAGGACAAACTCCTACGAGCAGTACTTC	CASSSHRTNSYEQYF
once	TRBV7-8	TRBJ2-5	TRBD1	TGTGCCAGCAGCTACACAGGGGAGCTTCGTGGGACCCAGTACTTC	CASSYTGELRGTQYF
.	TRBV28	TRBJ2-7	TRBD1	TGTGCCAGCAGCCCTGACAGGGGACTCCCCTACGAGCAGTACTTC	CASSPDRGLPYEQYF
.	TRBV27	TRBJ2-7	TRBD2	TGTGCCAGCAGTTTACTAGCGGGGTATTACGAGCAGTACTTC	CASSLLAGYYEQYF
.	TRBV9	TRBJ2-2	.	TGTGCCAGCAGCGTAGGTCGAAACACCGGGGAGCTGTTTTTT	CASSVGRNTGELFF
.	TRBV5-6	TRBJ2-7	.	TGTGCCAGCAGCTTGGCAGGTACAATCTACGAGCAGTACTTC	CASSLAGTIYEQYF
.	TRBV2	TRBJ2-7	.	TGTGCCAGCAGGGAGACAGACTACGAGCAGTACTTC	CASRETDYEQYF
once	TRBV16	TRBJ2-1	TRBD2	TGTGCCAGCAGCCAATCATATGCTAGCGGGAGTTCTGAGCAGTTCTTC	CASSQSYASGSSEQFF
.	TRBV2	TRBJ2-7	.	TGTGCCAGCAGTGACATGACAGGTTCCTACGAGCAGTACTTC	CASSDMTGSYEQYF
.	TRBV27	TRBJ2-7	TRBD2	TGTGCCAGCAGTTTCCGGACTAGCGGGAGCCCTCGGGAGCAGTACTTC	CASSFRTSGSPREQYF
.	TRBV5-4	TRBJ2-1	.	TGTGCCAGCAGCCATGACAATGAGCAGTTCTTC	CASSHDNEQFF
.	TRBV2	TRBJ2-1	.	TGTGCCAGCAGACCCAGGGGACCCTACAATGAGCAGTTCTTC	CASRPRGPYNEQFF
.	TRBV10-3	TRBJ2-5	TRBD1	TGTGCCATCAGTGAAGACAGGGGTGAGACCCAGTACTTC	CAISEDRGETQYF
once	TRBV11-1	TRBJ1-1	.	TGTGCCAGCAGCCTATCGGGCGGAGGATTACAGGGACCCACTGAAGCTTTCTTT	CASSLSGGGLQGPTEAFF
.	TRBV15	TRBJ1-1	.	TGTGCCACCAGCAGAAGAAGGGGCGGCACTGAAGCTTTCTTT	CATSRRRGGTEAFF
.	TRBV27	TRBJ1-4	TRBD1	TGTGCCAGCAGATTGACAGGGTCTAATGAAAAACTGTTTTTT	CASRLTGSNEKLFF
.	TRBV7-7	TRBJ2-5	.	TGTGCCAGCAGCTTAGGACCTCTGGGGGAGCAGTACTTC	CASSLGPLGEQYF
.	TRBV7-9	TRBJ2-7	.	TGTGCCAGCAGCTGGCGTCCGAACTCCTACGAGCAGTACTTC	CASSWRPNSYEQYF
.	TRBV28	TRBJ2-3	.	TGTGCCAGCAGTTCCCGGGGGTACGTAGATACGCAGTATTTT	CASSSRGYVDTQYF
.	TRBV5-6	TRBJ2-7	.	TGTGCCAGCAGCCCTCCGAGCTCCTACGAGCAGTACTTC	CASSPPSSYEQYF
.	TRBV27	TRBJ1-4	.	TGTGCCAGCAGTCCCGCGGGGTCATTACCCGAAAAACTGTTTTTT	CASSPAGSLPEKLFF
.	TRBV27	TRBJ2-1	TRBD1	TGTGCCAGCAGTTTGACAGGGAGCTCCTACAATGAGCAGTTCTTC	CASSLTGSSYNEQFF